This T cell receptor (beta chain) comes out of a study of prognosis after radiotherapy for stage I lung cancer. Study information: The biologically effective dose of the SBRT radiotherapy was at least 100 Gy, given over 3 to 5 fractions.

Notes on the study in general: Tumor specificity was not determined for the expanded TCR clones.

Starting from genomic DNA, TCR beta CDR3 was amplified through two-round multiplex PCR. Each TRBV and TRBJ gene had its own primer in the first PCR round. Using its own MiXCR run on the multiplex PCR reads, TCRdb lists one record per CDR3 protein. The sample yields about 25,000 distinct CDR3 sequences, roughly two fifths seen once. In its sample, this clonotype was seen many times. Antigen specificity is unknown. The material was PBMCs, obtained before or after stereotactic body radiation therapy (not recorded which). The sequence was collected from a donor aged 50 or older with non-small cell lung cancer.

CDR3 region: CASSENSGANVLTF. DNA of the CDR3: TGTGCCAGCAGCGAGAACTCTGGGGCCAACGTCCTGACTTTC. This sequence joins TRBV9 and TRBJ2-6; unclear D gene. The CDR3 covers 14 residues. Trimming removed 3 bases at V and 0 bases at J, with 4 bases between. The germline V gene encodes CDR1 SGDLS and CDR2 YYNGEE.